Detailed here is one TCR beta chain. Antigen: not known. The data were obtained in a study of shared clonotypes between healthy human individuals. Findings and limits, study-wide: Among non-shared clonotypes, generation probabilities were lower than among those shared by all four donors. Sharing of clonotypes among donors was expected to vary with sequencing depth.

The V gene's germline CDR1 is SGHVS and CDR2 FQNEAQ. J lost 5 bases, V lost 4 bases, and 14 bases had no gene match. There are 17 residues in the CDR3. Libraries were prepared by immunoSEQ multiplex PCR; TCRdb keeps only in-frame clonotypes and omits some of them. The data show around 980,000 clones, 78% seen once. The V call is TRBV7-8, the J call TRBJ2-5; 9 bases fit TRBD2. This sequence was found in a man aged 18 to 29 in good health. Some clones in this sample may be carry-over from other donors' samples. Sequenced sample: memory CD4+ T cells from PBMCs. Indicated subset: CD45RA-negative fraction. For the CDR3, the DNA is TGTGCCAGCAGCTCCAATATGGCGGGAGGGCCGATGGAGACCCAGTACTTC. It encodes CASSSNMAGGPMETQYF. The full variable domain, in which reference TRBV7-8 and TRBJ2-5 provide the parts outside the CDR3, is GAGVSQSPRYKVAKRGQDVALRCDPISGHVSLFWYQQALGQGPEFLTYFQNEAQLDKSGLPSDRFFAERPEGSVSTLKIQRTQQEDSAVYLCASSSNMAGGPMETQYFGPGTRLLVL.